Below, 23 T cell receptor beta chains from the same sample are listed, as sequenced in a study of T-cell memory formation after mild COVID-19. TCRdb reprocessed the 5' RACE reads via MiXCR and lists one record per CDR3 protein. The sample has about 250,000 distinct CDR3 sequences, 15% seen once. Sequencing was done on a sample of PBMCs or a T cell subset sorted from them (not recorded which). The receptors shown here come from an adult woman who had mild COVID-19 (a few samples of this study predate the infection). Cell type and time point are not known.

This clonotype has more than one count but fewer than ten. The chain recombines TRBV5-5 with TRBJ1-4; D gene uncertain. Germline CDR1 is SGHKS and CDR2 is YYEKEE (reference sequence). Trimming took 4 bases from V and 5 from J, leaving 12 bases between them. The CDR3 has 14 residues. The CDR3 reads CASSQLDGNEKLFF. In DNA, the CDR3 is TGTGCCAGCAGCCAACTGGACGGGAATGAAAAACTGTTTTTT.

The chain joins TRBV11-2 to TRBJ1-1; TRBD1 agrees at 10 bases. Trimming at V came to 3 bases and at J to 3 bases, leaving 4 bases not matched to a gene. Germline-derived CDR1 and CDR2 are SGHAT and FQNNGV. The CDR3 totals 15 residues. CDR3 nucleotides: TGTGCCAGCAGCTTCCCCGGGACAGGGGACACTGAAGCTTTCTTT. It is translated as CASSFPGTGDTEAFF.

This clonotype occurred a few times. The chain recombines TRBV20-1 with TRBJ1-2, with TRBD1 identical over 7 bases. V lost 5 bases to trimming and J lost 4 bases; unmatched junction nucleotides: 13. Germline CDR1 reads DFQATT; CDR2 reads SNEGSKA (reference sequence). This CDR3 contains 15 residues. DNA for the CDR3: TGCAGTGCTGTCCTCGGGACAGCAGAGGGCTATGGCTACACCTTC. It encodes CSAVLGTAEGYGYTF.

The V call is TRBV12-3 or TRBV12-4, the J call TRBJ2-2; no firm D call. V was pared by 5 bases and J by 9 bases, with 16 bases between. The CDR3 totals 14 residues. The CDR3 nucleotides read TGTGCCAGCAGTCGGACCCGGACGGCGTGGGAGCTGTTTTTT. Translated: CASSRTRTAWELFF.

The chain links TRBV30 to TRBJ2-7, with 9 bases lining up with TRBD1. Germline V gene data show CDR1 as GTSNPN and CDR2 as SVGIG (reference sequence). The CDR3 runs 15 residues. J gave up 4 bases and V 1 base, and 8 bases lay outside the gene matches. For the CDR3, the DNA is TGTGCCTGGAGTGCCCGAGACAGGGGGTTATACGAGCAGTACTTC. This codes for CAWSARDRGLYEQYF.

This clonotype was picked up a small number of times. V gene TRBV6-2 or TRBV6-3 combines with J gene TRBJ1-1, with D tentatively TRBD1 (5 bases). Trimming removed 5 bases from V and 0 bases from J, with 10 bases in between. This CDR3 is 14 amino acids long. Germline V lookup: CDR1 MNHEY, CDR2 SVGEGT. The CDR3 region has the DNA TGTGCCAGCAGTGGGGGACGGCTGAACACTGAAGCTTTCTTT. It specifies CASSGGRLNTEAFF.

At least ten counts were recorded for this clonotype. V and J are TRBV6-6 and TRBJ2-7; TRBD1 might be the D (6 bases). Trimming removed 2 bases from V and 3 bases from J, with 8 bases in between. The germline V gene encodes CDR1 MNHNY and CDR2 SVGAGI (reference sequence). The CDR3 extends over 13 amino acids. This CDR3 reads CASSYLGGYEQYF. The CDR3 DNA is TGTGCCAGCAGTTACCTAGGGGGCTACGAGCAGTACTTC.

In this sample, this clonotype turned up many times. J is TRBJ1-1 and V is TRBV12-3 or TRBV12-4; D call uncertain. This CDR3 contains 13 residues. V was shortened by 5 bases and J by 6 bases, with 13 bases between the two germline ends. The CDR3 loop reads CASSHPLGPEAFF. In nucleotides, the CDR3 is TGTGCCAGCAGTCACCCTCTGGGCCCTGAAGCTTTCTTT.

The V and J genes are TRBV6-2 or TRBV6-3 and TRBJ1-1; D gene unclear. CDR1 is MNHEY, CDR2 SVGEGT, per germline. This CDR3 comprises 14 residues. The V gene lost 8 bases and the J gene lost 0 bases, with 13 bases spanning the gap. CDR3 DNA: TGTGCCAGCGCGGCCTGGGGAATGAACACTGAAGCTTTCTTT. Amino acid sequence: CASAAWGMNTEAFF.

This clonotype was seen many times. The genes are TRBV18 and TRBJ1-2; D remains ambiguous. This CDR3 is 19 amino acids long. From germline, CDR1 is KGHSH and CDR2 LQKENI. Trimming took off 2 bases at V and 4 bases at J, with 26 bases between the two ends. The CDR3 here is CASSPIQTVGRTVLYGYTF. CDR3 coding DNA: TGTGCCAGCTCACCAATCCAAACCGTCGGACGGACTGTCCTCTATGGCTACACCTTC.

This clonotype was counted a few times. The V gene is TRBV24-1, the J gene TRBJ2-1, with 7 nucleotides matching TRBD2. Looked up from germline, CDR1 is KGHDR and CDR2 is SFDVKD. This CDR3 is built from 13 residues. Germline trimming cut 9 bases from V and 7 bases from J; bases unmatched to any gene: 8. As DNA, the CDR3 is TGTGCCACCGCTGAATCGGGGGGTAATGAGCAGTTCTTC. Its translation: CATAESGGNEQFF.

This rearrangement joins TRBV5-1 to TRBJ1-2; TRBD1 matches at 12 bases. V lost 3 bases, J lost 0 bases, and 12 bases stayed unmatched. The CDR3 is made up of 19 amino acids. Germline lookup yields CDR1 SGHRS and CDR2 YFSETQ. The CDR3 DNA reads TGCGCCAGCAGCTCGCGGGGGACAGGGGGCCAGACAACTAACTATGGCTACACCTTC. It yields the protein CASSSRGTGGQTTNYGYTF.

The rearrangement links TRBV12-3 or TRBV12-4 to TRBJ1-2; unclear D gene. V was pared by 4 bases and J by 2 bases, with 2 bases between. The CDR3 is 11 residues long. This CDR3 reads CASSWNYGYTF. CDR3 nucleotide sequence: TGTGCCAGCAGTTGGAACTATGGCTACACCTTC.

This chain uses TRBV5-1 with TRBJ2-2, with 9 bases that match TRBD1. Germline V gives CDR1 SGHRS, CDR2 YFSETQ. The CDR3 totals 16 residues. V was clipped by 3 bases and J by 3 bases; unmatched bases: 6. In DNA form, the CDR3 reads TGCGCCAGCAGCTCGTTCCGACAGGGGGACACCGGGGAGCTGTTTTTT. It yields the protein CASSSFRQGDTGELFF.

Only a few counts were recorded for this clonotype. CDR3 sequence reads: CASTFGLAGSIETQYF. CDR3 DNA sequence: TGTGCCAGCACCTTTGGGCTAGCGGGGTCAATAGAGACCCAGTACTTC. The chain recombines TRBV12-3 or TRBV12-4 with TRBJ2-5; 9 nucleotides line up with TRBD2. The CDR3 length is 16 residues. Germline trimming cut 7 bases from V and 4 bases from J; bases unmatched to any gene: 13.

The J gene is TRBJ2-1, the V gene TRBV5-1; 8 positions agree with TRBD2. The germline V gene has CDR1 SGHRS and CDR2 YFSETQ. Trimming removed 4 bases from V and 1 base from J; junction bases left unmatched: 10. There are 17 residues in the CDR3. The CDR3 sequence: CASSPPSGRESYNEQFF. The CDR3 nucleotides are TGCGCCAGCAGCCCGCCCAGCGGGAGAGAGTCCTACAATGAGCAGTTCTTC.

This clonotype was picked up a small number of times. The chain uses TRBV5-6 and TRBJ2-3; D is unresolved. Germline lookup yields CDR1 SGHDT and CDR2 YYEEEE. Trimming cost V 4 bases and J 6 bases, with 21 bases left between them. The CDR3 is made up of 16 amino acids. In nucleotides, the CDR3 is TGTGCCAGCAGCGCCAAACCCCGGATCCAACGGGATACGCAGTATTTT. Protein product: CASSAKPRIQRDTQYF.

This clonotype has more than one count but fewer than ten. CDR3 region: CASSPGQSVPGELFF. CDR3 sequence (DNA): TGTGCCAGCAGCCCTGGACAGTCGGTTCCGGGGGAGCTGTTTTTT. The gene calls are TRBV5-4 and TRBJ2-2; a possible D gene is TRBD1 (6 bases). V gave up 4 bases and J gave up 8 bases, with 18 bases separating them. The CDR3 contains 15 residues. In germline, CDR1 is SGHNT, CDR2 YYREEE (reference sequence).

The V and J genes are TRBV12-3 or TRBV12-4 and TRBJ1-1, with 8 bases fitting TRBD1. V shed 6 bases and J 2 bases; nucleotides not matched to a gene: 2. This CDR3 is built from 13 residues. The chain's CDR3 is CASRDRVNTEAFF. CDR3 nucleotides: TGTGCCAGCAGGGACAGGGTTAACACTGAAGCTTTCTTT.

This clonotype turned up a few times. CDR3 in amino acids: CSAIDPFSTEAFF. The CDR3 DNA is TGCAGTGCTATAGACCCATTCAGCACTGAAGCTTTCTTT. The V call is TRBV20-1, the J call TRBJ1-1, with D unclear. Germline CDR1 is DFQATT and CDR2 is SNEGSKA (reference sequence). The CDR3 sequence is 13 residues long. With 4 bases removed from V and 4 bases from J, the gap between germline ends came to 13 bases.

There are a few counts of this clonotype. J is TRBJ2-7 and V is TRBV18; 10 bases agree with TRBD1. CDR1 is KGHSH and CDR2 is LQKENI in the germline V gene. With 6 bases clipped from V and 3 bases from J, the junction kept 5 bases outside the gene matches. CDR3 length: 14 residues. Written as DNA, the CDR3 is TGTGCCAGCTCGCCGGACAGGGGGTTCTACGAGCAGTACTTC. Translation: CASSPDRGFYEQYF.

This clonotype was seen more than once but under ten times. The chain recombines TRBV5-6 with TRBJ1-2, with D hard to call. The germline V and J ends were trimmed by 6 bases and 2 bases, with 11 bases remaining between them. The CDR3 sequence is 13 residues long. The germline V gene has CDR1 SGHDT and CDR2 YYEEEE. This CDR3 reads CASKAGHNYGYTF. The DNA for the CDR3 is TGTGCCAGCAAGGCCGGTCACAACTATGGCTACACCTTC.

Within the sample, this clonotype is medium-sized (0.01 to 0.1%). The CDR3 is CASGTVYEQYF. The CDR3 region has the DNA TGTGCCTCCGGGACGGTTTACGAGCAGTACTTC. This rearrangement joins TRBV7-9 to TRBJ2-7; D is tentatively TRBD1 or TRBD2 (5 bases each). The CDR3 is 11 residues long. Germline V CDR1 and CDR2: SEHNR, FQNEAQ (reference sequence). Trimming took 11 bases from V and 4 from J, leaving 12 bases between them.